This T cell receptor beta chain was identified during a study of vaccination and CD4 T cells after COVID-19. Findings and limits, study-wide: Investigators enrolled relatively few convalescent patients and included no early post-infection timepoints.

The CDR3 loop spans 18 amino acids. Germline V gives CDR1 WSHSY, CDR2 SAAADI. The V gene end was trimmed by 0 bases and the J gene end by 3 bases; junction bases not matched to a gene: 12. The study sequenced cultured CD4+ T cell DNA using the Oncomine TCR Beta short-read assay. TCRdb itself ran the PCR reads through MiXCR, one entry per CDR3 protein. The repertoire holds approximately 9,300 distinct CDR3 sequences, with over 30% as singletons. Treatment denoted: approximately nine-day PBMC culture with coronavirus spike peptide pools or control peptides (ViraFEST assay). This clonotype was seen more than once but under ten times. Its target is not known.

This TCR came from a human donor who had recovered from COVID-19. The chain is built from TRBV10-2 and TRBJ2-7; 9 positions match TRBD1. The sequencing sample was made of CD4+ T cells from blood, cultured in vitro. The CDR3 DNA is TGCGCCAGCAGTGAGTCGGTGAAGTTCCGGGACAGGGACTACGAGCAGTACTTC. Amino acids: CASSESVKFRDRDYEQYF.